These 4 T cell receptor beta chains were all obtained from the same sample, sequenced in a study of identical twins (dated by TCRdb to 2015 to 2016). Libraries were built with 5' RACE. Sequencing took place on an Illumina HiSeq 2000. The public reads were quality trimmed at Q25 with fastp and then assembled into clones with MiXCR by TCRdb, keeping productive beta chains. One record per CDR3 amino acid sequence lists the most common genes and DNA. The sample data list 350,000 to 400,000 distinct CDR3 sequences, and roughly 9% of these were observed just once. The ten most abundant clones make up 8.5% to 10% of the sample. Input material: naive T cells sorted from blood. Per the publication, the cell subset or site label means: cells isolated with a human naive T-cell isolation kit. These receptors were collected from a woman between 45 and 65 years old in good health.

The chain uses TRBV5-1 and TRBJ2-7; D gene ambiguous. Per germline, CDR1 SGHRS and CDR2 YFSETQ. V shed 7 bases and J shed 6 bases, with 14 bases lying between them. The CDR3 covers 12 residues. This CDR3 reads CASSQEGSEQYF. The CDR3 DNA reads TGCGCCAGCTCCCAGGAAGGAAGCGAGCAGTACTTC.

This chain connects TRBV7-9 to TRBJ2-3; 9 bases are a match to TRBD1. With 5 bases clipped from V and 4 bases from J, the junction kept 7 bases outside the gene matches. From germline, CDR1 is SEHNR and CDR2 FQNEAQ (reference sequence). The CDR3 totals 15 residues. The CDR3 here is CASSPRDRVSDTQYF. In DNA form, the CDR3 reads TGTGCCAGCAGCCCTCGGGACAGGGTGTCAGATACGCAGTATTTT.

This clonotype was found many times. The chain is built from TRBV24-1 and TRBJ2-7, with 7 bases that match TRBD2. Germline V gives CDR1 KGHDR, CDR2 SFDVKD. CDR3 length equals 15 residues. The trim removed 2 bases at V and 4 bases at J, leaving 7 bases unmatched. The CDR3 protein is CATSDSGGEGYEQYF. DNA for the CDR3: TGTGCCACCAGTGATTCCGGAGGGGAGGGGTACGAGCAGTACTTC.

This clonotype has only a few counts. The V and J genes are TRBV29-1 and TRBJ2-5; D remains ambiguous. The length of the CDR3 is 11 residues. Trimming removed 8 bases at V and 5 bases at J, with 12 bases between. Germline V gene lookup returns CDR1 SQVTM and CDR2 ANQGSEA. In DNA, the CDR3 is TGCAGCATCGGCGGCGGCGAGACCCAGTACTTC. Translation gives CSIGGGETQYF.